This T cell receptor beta chain comes out of a study of blood T cells in healthy people across ages. Peripheral blood, about 9.8 milliliters per donor, was collected. The V end was cut by 0 bases, the J end by 4 bases, with 11 bases between. The CDR3 extends over 15 amino acids. The germline V gene encodes CDR1 SGDLS and CDR2 YYNGEE. Primers used in a second PCR of roughly 7 to 12 cycles were a sample-barcoded 5' primer and a J-beta primer mix. A single record per CDR3 protein comes from TCRdb applying MiXCR to the 5' RACE reads. The sample yields about 570,000 distinct CDR3 sequences, roughly 28% seen once. As to this clonotype: The antigen is not known.

Broader study findings: The long-lived group displayed more naive CD4+ cells, plus higher diversity, than the aged donors did.

The V call is TRBV9, the J call TRBJ2-1; D not resolved. Sequenced sample: blood. The TCR comes from a woman in her 70s in good health. The CDR3 is CASSVGLEIYNEQFF. Here the CDR3 DNA reads TGTGCCAGCAGCGTAGGCCTGGAAATATACAATGAGCAGTTCTTC.